The entry that follows covers one T cell receptor beta chain sequence. Its antigen is as yet unknown. This record comes from a study of shared clonotypes between healthy human individuals. Deep-level running was used for the assay. Authors' methods: In the immunoSEQ data, sequences were junction-only and lacked quality scores, so filtering differed. Measured with immunoSEQ multiplex PCR; TCRdb has only the in-frame clones, and not every one. D and trimming come from the DNA, and the V and J calls and clone size come from that table. The data show about 1.5 million clones, with roughly 97% seen just once and over 1% held by the top ten. All participating donors were Caucasian adults from Nashville, Tennessee. The germline gives CDR1 SNHLY, CDR2 FYNNEI. The CDR3 runs to 14 residues. V lost 4 bases and J 1 base, leaving 10 bases between the germline ends. Study-level findings and limits: Clonotype sharing among the donors was expected to vary with sequencing depth.

The rearrangement uses TRBV2 and TRBJ1-2, with a possible D match to TRBD1 (5 bases). This sequence originates from a man aged 25-45 years in good health. Sequencing used naive CD4+ T cells sorted from blood. The subset was: CD45RA+ positively selected. The CDR3 reads CASSGRAVNYGYTF. CDR3 nucleotide sequence: TGTGCCAGCAGTGGCAGGGCAGTTAACTATGGCTACACCTTC.